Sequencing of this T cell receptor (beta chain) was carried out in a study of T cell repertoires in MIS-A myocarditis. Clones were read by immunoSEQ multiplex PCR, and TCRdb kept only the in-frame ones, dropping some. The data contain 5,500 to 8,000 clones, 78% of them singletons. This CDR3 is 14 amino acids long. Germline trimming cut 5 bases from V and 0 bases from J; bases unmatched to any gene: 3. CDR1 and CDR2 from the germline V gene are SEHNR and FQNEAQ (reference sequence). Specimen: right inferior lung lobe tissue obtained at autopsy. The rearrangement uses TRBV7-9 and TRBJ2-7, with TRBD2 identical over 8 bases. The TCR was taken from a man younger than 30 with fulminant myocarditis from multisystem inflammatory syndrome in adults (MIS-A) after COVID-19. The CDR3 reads CASSPGGVSYEQYF. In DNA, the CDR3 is TGTGCCAGCAGCCCGGGGGGGGTCTCCTACGAGCAGTACTTC.